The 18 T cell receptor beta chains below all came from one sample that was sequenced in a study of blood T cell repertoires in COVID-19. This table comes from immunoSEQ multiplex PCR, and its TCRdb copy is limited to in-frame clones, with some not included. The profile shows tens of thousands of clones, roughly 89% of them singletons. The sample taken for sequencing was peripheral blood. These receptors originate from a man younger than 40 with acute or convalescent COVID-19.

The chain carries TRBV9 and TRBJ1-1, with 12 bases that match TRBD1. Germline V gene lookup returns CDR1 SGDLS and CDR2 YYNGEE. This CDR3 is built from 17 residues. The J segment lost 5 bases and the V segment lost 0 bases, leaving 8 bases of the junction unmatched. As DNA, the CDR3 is TGTGCCAGCAGCGTAGCTACGGGGACAGGGGGCGAAACTGAAGCTTTCTTT. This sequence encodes CASSVATGTGGETEAFF.

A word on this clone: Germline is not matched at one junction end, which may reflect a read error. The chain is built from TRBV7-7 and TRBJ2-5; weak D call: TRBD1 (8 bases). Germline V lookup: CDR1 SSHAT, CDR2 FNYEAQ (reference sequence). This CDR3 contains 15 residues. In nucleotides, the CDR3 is TGTGCTAGCAGCATCAGGACAGGGAGGGGAGAGACCCAGTACTTC. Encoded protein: CASSIRTGRGETQYF.

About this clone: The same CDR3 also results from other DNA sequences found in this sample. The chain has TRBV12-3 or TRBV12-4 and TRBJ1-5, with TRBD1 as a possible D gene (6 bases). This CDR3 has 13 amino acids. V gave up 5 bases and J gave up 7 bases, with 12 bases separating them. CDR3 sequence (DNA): TGTGCCAGCAGTCTAAGTGGGGGCCAGCCCCAGCATTTT. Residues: CASSLSGGQPQHF.

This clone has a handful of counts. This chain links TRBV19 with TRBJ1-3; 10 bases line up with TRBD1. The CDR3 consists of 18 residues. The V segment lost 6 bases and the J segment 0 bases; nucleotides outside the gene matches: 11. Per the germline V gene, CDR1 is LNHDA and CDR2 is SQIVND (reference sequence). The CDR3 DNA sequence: TGTGCCAGTAGACCGGGACAGGGGCTCGTAAACTCTGGAAACACCATATATTTT. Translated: CASRPGQGLVNSGNTIYF.

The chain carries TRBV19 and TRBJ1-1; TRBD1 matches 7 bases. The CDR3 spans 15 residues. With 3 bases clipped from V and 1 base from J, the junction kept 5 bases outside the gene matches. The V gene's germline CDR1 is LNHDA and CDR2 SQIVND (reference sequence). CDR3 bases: TGTGCCAGTAGTATGTATAGGGGGCGGAACACTGAAGCTTTCTTT. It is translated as CASSMYRGRNTEAFF.

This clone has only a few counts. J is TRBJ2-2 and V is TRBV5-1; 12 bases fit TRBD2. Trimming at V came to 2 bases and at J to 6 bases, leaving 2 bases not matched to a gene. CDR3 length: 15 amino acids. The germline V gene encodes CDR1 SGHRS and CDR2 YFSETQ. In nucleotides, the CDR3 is TGCGCCAGCAGCTTCTCTAGCGGGGGGGCCGGGGAGCTGTTTTTT. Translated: CASSFSSGGAGELFF.

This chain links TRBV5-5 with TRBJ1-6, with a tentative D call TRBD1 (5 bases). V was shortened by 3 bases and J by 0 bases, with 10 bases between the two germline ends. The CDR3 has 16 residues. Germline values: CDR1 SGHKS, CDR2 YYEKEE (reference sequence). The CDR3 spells CASSYRQSSYNSPLHF. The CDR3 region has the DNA TGTGCCAGCAGCTACCGACAGAGCTCCTATAATTCACCCCTCCACTTT.

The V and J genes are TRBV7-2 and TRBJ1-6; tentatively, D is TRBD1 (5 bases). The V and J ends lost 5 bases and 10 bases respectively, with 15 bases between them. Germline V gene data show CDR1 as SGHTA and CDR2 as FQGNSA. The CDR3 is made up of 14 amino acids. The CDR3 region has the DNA TGTGCCAGCAGCCCCCAGGGCTTGGCGTCACCCCTCCACTTT. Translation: CASSPQGLASPLHF.

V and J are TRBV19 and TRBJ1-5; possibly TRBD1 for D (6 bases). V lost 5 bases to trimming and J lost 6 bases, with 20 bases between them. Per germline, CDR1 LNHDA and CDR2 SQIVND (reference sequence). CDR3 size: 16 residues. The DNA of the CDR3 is TGTGCCAGTAGTTCCCGCGGGGGGGCCGGGGGTCAGCCCCAGCATTTT. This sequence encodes CASSSRGGAGGQPQHF.

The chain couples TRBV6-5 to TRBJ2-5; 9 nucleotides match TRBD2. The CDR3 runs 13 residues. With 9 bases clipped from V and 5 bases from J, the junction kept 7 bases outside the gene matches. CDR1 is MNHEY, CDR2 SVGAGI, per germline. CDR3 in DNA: TGTGCCAGTTCTAGCGGGGTAGTGGAGACCCAGTACTTC. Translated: CASSSGVVETQYF.

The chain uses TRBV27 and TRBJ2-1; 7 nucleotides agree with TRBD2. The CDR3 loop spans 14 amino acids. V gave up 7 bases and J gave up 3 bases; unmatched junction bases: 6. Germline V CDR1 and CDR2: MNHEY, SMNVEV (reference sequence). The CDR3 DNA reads TGTGCCAGCACAACCGGGACTAACTACAATGAGCAGTTCTTC. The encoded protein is CASTTGTNYNEQFF.

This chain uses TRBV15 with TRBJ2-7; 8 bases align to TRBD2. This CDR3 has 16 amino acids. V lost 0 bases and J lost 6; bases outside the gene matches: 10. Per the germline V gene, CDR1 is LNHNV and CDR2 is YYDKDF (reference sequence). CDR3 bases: TGTGCCACCAGCAGAGATCGAGCAGCGGGAGTCCGCGAGCAGTACTTC. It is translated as CATSRDRAAGVREQYF.

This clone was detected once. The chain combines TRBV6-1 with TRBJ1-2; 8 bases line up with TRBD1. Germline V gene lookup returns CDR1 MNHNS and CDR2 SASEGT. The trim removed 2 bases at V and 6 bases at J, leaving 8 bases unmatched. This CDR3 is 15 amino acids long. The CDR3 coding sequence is TGTGCCAGCAGTGAATATTCAGGGGGCTTCGATGGCTACACCTTC. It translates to CASSEYSGGFDGYTF.

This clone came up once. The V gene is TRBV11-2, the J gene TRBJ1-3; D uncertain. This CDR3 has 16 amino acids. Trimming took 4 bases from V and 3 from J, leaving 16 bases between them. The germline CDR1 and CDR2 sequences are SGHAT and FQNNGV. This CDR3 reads CASSWEATILGNTIYF. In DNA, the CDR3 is TGTGCCAGCAGCTGGGAGGCCACCATTCTTGGAAACACCATATATTTT. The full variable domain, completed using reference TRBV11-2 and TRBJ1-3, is EAGVAQSPRYKIIEKRQSVAFWCNPISGHATLYWYQQILGQGPKLLIQFQNNGVVDDSQLPKDRFSAERLKGVDSTLKIQPAKLEDSAVYLCASSWEATILGNTIYFGEGSWLTVV.

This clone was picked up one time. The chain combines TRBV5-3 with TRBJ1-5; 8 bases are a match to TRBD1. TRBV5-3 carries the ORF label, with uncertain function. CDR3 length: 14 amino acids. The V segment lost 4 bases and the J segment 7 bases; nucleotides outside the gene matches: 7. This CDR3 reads CARSPDRAAQPQHF. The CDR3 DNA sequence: TGTGCCAGAAGCCCGGACAGGGCGGCCCAGCCCCAGCATTTT.

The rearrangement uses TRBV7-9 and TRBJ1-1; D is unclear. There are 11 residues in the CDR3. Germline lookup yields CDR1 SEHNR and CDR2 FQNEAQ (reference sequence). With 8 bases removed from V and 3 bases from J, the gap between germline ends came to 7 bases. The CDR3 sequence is CASAGDTEAFF. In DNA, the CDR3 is TGTGCCAGCGCCGGGGACACTGAAGCTTTCTTT.

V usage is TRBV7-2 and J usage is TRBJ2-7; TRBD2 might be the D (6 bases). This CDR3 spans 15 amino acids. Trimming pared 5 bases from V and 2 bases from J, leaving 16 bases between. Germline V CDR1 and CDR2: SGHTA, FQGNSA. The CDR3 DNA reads TGTGCCAGCAGCCTACAGGAGGGGCGGACCTACGAGCAGTACTTC. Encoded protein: CASSLQEGRTYEQYF.

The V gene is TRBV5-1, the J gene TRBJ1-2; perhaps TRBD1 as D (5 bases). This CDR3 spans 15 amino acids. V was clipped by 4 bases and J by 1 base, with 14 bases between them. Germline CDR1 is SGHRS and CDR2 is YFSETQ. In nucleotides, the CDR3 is TGCGCCAGCAGCGCAAGCGGGGGTGTTAACTATGGCTACACCTTC. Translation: CASSASGGVNYGYTF.